This T cell receptor beta chain derives from a study of technical replicates of blood from a few donors. CDR1 and CDR2 from the germline V gene are SGHNT and YYREEE (reference sequence). Losses at the gene ends were 4 bases for V and 0 bases for J; bases not matched to a gene: 8. The CDR3 consists of 16 residues. This clone was detected only a few times. Clones were sequenced by immunoSEQ multiplex PCR, and TCRdb holds only the in-frame ones, with some missing. The top ten hold more than 4.5% of the sample, which has under 70,000 clones, roughly 86% seen once. Sequencing input: PBMCs. The source is a human donor in good health. Some clones in this sample may be carry-over from other donors' samples. The V gene is TRBV5-4, the J gene TRBJ1-1, with TRBD1 matching over 8 bases. CDR3 residues: CASSPGQGTMNTEAFF. Here the CDR3 DNA reads TGTGCCAGCAGCCCTGGACAGGGCACTATGAACACTGAAGCTTTCTTT.